This TCR beta chain was observed in a study of blood T cell repertoires in COVID-19. The overall study: Sources were T cells, B-cell-depleted T cells, or PBMCs; the material itself was cDNA or gDNA.

This CDR3 has 13 residues. CDR1 is MRHNA, CDR2 SNTAGT, per germline. Trimming removed 3 bases at V and 4 bases at J, with 7 bases between. In the original analysis: Estimates of nucleated cell counts were drawn from the amplification of reference gene primers. Repertoires were generated with immunoSEQ multiplex PCR, while TCRdb's copy carries only in-frame clones and drops some. The V and J calls and the clone size are those of that table, but D and trimming were determined from the DNA. The sample carries over 200,000 clones, around four fifths recorded once. The sequence was obtained from a woman between 40 and 50 years old with active or convalescent COVID-19. V gene TRBV6-4 combines with J gene TRBJ1-5; D might be TRBD1 (5 bases). The sample taken for sequencing was peripheral blood. The CDR3 DNA reads TGTGCCAGCAGTGAGACAGCTAATCAGCCCCAGCATTTT. It specifies CASSETANQPQHF.